The 25 T cell receptor beta chains below all came from one sample that was sequenced in a study of CD8 T cells in Susac syndrome. Random hexamers were used to reverse transcribe the RNA input (0.5 to 1 ug). TCRdb used MiXCR to reprocess the immunoSEQ multiplex PCR reads, holding one entry per CDR3 protein. Here the sample spans 150,000 to 200,000 distinct CDR3 sequences, roughly 94% being singletons. Sequences were obtained from CD4+ T cells from PBMCs. These receptors all stem from a human donor with multiple sclerosis.

This sequence joins TRBV6-4 and TRBJ2-2; 9 bases are a match to TRBD1. The CDR3 has 16 residues. Germline trimming cut 4 bases from V and 6 bases from J; bases unmatched to any gene: 9. Per germline, CDR1 MRHNA and CDR2 SNTAGT. For the CDR3, the DNA is TGTGCCAGCAGTGTGCCTCACAGGGGGCCCGCCGGGGAGCTGTTTTTT. As protein: CASSVPHRGPAGELFF.

V is TRBV20-1 and J is TRBJ1-4, with a weak D call TRBD1 (5 bases). Germline V gives CDR1 DFQATT, CDR2 SNEGSKA (reference sequence). V was trimmed by 3 bases and J by 3 bases, leaving 5 bases between them. The CDR3 has 12 amino acids. The chain's CDR3 is CSASRANEKLFF. The DNA of the CDR3 is TGCAGTGCTAGCAGGGCTAATGAAAAACTGTTTTTT.

The rearrangement joins TRBV6-2 or TRBV6-3 to TRBJ1-1, with D possibly matching TRBD1 (6 bases). Trimming removed 7 bases at V and 2 bases at J, with 11 bases between. The germline gives CDR1 MNHEY, CDR2 SVGEGT. The CDR3 length is 13 residues. This CDR3 is CASKDRSNTEAFF. In nucleotides, the CDR3 is TGTGCCAGCAAAGACAGGTCTAACACTGAAGCTTTCTTT.

J is TRBJ2-2 and V is TRBV3-1, with D possibly being TRBD2 (5 bases). The V gene's germline CDR1 is LGHDT and CDR2 YNNKEL (reference sequence). The V and J ends lost 1 base and 1 base respectively, with 10 bases between them. The CDR3 sequence is 16 residues long. The CDR3 is CASSQGPAVNTGELFF. The CDR3 DNA follows: TGTGCCAGCAGCCAAGGTCCAGCGGTGAACACCGGGGAGCTGTTTTTT.

This chain joins TRBV4-2 and TRBJ2-3; the match to TRBD2 covers 9 bases. Germline CDR1 is LGHNA and CDR2 is YNFKEQ. The trim removed 6 bases at V and 4 bases at J, leaving 5 bases unmatched. The CDR3 extends over 14 amino acids. Here the CDR3 reads CASRREGGSDTQYF. DNA for the CDR3: TGTGCCAGCAGGCGGGAGGGCGGTTCAGATACGCAGTATTTT.

The chain has TRBV18 and TRBJ1-1; D remains ambiguous. From germline, CDR1 is KGHSH and CDR2 LQKENI. This CDR3 contains 13 residues. V dropped 4 bases and J dropped 3 bases, with 9 bases sitting between them. The CDR3 nucleotides are TGTGCCAGCTCACAAGGTGAGGACACTGAAGCTTTCTTT. Its translation is CASSQGEDTEAFF.

This clonotype was detected once. V gene TRBV20-1 combines with J gene TRBJ2-7; D might be TRBD1 (6 bases). This CDR3 has 15 amino acids. Trimming cost V 2 bases and J 1 base, with 15 bases left between them. Germline lookup yields CDR1 DFQATT and CDR2 SNEGSKA (reference sequence). In DNA form, the CDR3 reads TGCAGTGCTAGAAGTTCCGAAAGGGGGTCCTACGAGCAGTACTTC. Its protein is CSARSSERGSYEQYF.

The chain employs TRBV20-1 and TRBJ1-1; 8 positions match TRBD1. The CDR3 spans 17 residues. Germline-derived CDR1 and CDR2 are DFQATT and SNEGSKA (reference sequence). Unmatched junction bases numbered 15, after V lost 5 bases and J lost 1 base. The CDR3 sequence is CSAGSGQGGPKNTEAFF. CDR3 nucleotides: TGCAGTGCTGGTTCTGGACAGGGAGGGCCAAAGAACACTGAAGCTTTCTTT.

V gene TRBV5-1 combines with J gene TRBJ1-3, with D perhaps TRBD1 (5 bases). CDR1 and CDR2 from the germline V gene are SGHRS and YFSETQ. V was trimmed by 1 base and J by 4 bases, leaving 15 bases between them. This CDR3 region has 16 residues. The CDR3 sequence is CASSLSPGVIGNTIYF. CDR3 sequence (DNA): TGCGCCAGCAGCTTGTCTCCGGGGGTAATAGGAAACACCATATATTTT.

This sequence joins TRBV28 and TRBJ2-3, with TRBD2 matching over 9 bases. CDR3 length equals 14 residues. With V trimmed by 6 bases and J by 3 bases, 4 bases remained unmatched. Germline V gene sequence: CDR1 MDHEN, CDR2 SYDVKM. CDR3 bases: TGTGCCAGCAGGGAGCGGGAGGAGACAGATACGCAGTATTTT. It specifies CASREREETDTQYF.

This sequence joins TRBV7-2 and TRBJ1-2, with D unresolved. The CDR3 extends over 13 amino acids. Trimming removed 1 base at V and 6 bases at J, with 9 bases between. Germline CDR1 reads SGHTA; CDR2 reads FQGNSA. The CDR3 loop reads CASSLGPLNGYTF. In nucleotides, the CDR3 is TGTGCCAGCAGCTTAGGCCCATTGAATGGCTACACCTTC.

The rearrangement links TRBV30 to TRBJ1-2; D is undetermined. Trimming cost V 2 bases and J 4 bases, with 5 bases left between them. Germline CDR1 and CDR2: GTSNPN and SVGIG (reference sequence). The CDR3 runs to 11 residues. DNA of the CDR3: TGTGCCTGGAGTATTGGCTATGGCTACACCTTC. Protein: CAWSIGYGYTF.

This clonotype has only one observation. The V gene is TRBV30, the J gene TRBJ2-1; D might be TRBD2 (6 bases). Trimming took off 7 bases at V and 2 bases at J, with 12 bases between the two ends. Germline V lookup: CDR1 GTSNPN, CDR2 SVGIG (reference sequence). The CDR3 totals 13 residues. CDR3: CASARGAYNEQFF. Here the CDR3 DNA reads TGTGCCTCCGCTCGCGGGGCCTACAATGAGCAGTTCTTC.

The chain recombines TRBV6-6 with TRBJ2-1; D uncertain. The CDR3 is 11 residues long. CDR1 is MNHNY and CDR2 is SVGAGI in the germline V gene (reference sequence). Trimming removed 5 bases at V and 10 bases at J, with 9 bases between. The CDR3 bases are TGTGCCAGCAGTAAGGACCAAGAGCAGTTCTTC. Amino acid sequence: CASSKDQEQFF.

V is TRBV6-2 or TRBV6-3 and J is TRBJ2-5; D perhaps matches TRBD2 (5 bases). The germline V gene encodes CDR1 MNHEY and CDR2 SVGEGT. The CDR3 spans 16 residues. Trimming took off 5 bases at V and 7 bases at J, with 23 bases between the two ends. CDR3: CASSPPRRISPGTQYF. CDR3 coding DNA: TGTGCCAGCAGTCCCCCGCGGAGGATATCCCCGGGGACCCAGTACTTC.

This chain uses TRBV5-1 with TRBJ2-5; 12 bases are shared with TRBD2. The CDR3 runs to 16 residues. The V segment lost 4 bases and the J segment 4 bases; nucleotides outside the gene matches: 8. CDR1 SGHRS and CDR2 YFSETQ come from the germline V gene. The CDR3 is CASSLRTSGMGETQYF. The CDR3 DNA follows: TGCGCCAGCAGCCTCCGGACTAGCGGGATGGGAGAGACCCAGTACTTC.

The J gene is TRBJ1-1, the V gene TRBV5-1; weak D call: TRBD1 (6 bases). CDR1 is SGHRS and CDR2 is YFSETQ in the germline V gene. The CDR3 is 13 amino acids. V shed 7 bases and J shed 7 bases, with 17 bases lying between them. The CDR3 sequence is CASVTPGRGEAFF. CDR3 DNA: TGCGCCAGCGTTACGCCTGGCAGGGGTGAAGCTTTCTTT.

The J gene is TRBJ2-4, the V gene TRBV3-1; TRBD2 matches 10 bases. This CDR3 is 21 amino acids long. Trimming cost V 2 bases and J 4 bases; bases outside gene matches: 20. CDR1 is LGHDT, CDR2 YNNKEL, per germline (reference sequence). This chain's CDR3 is CASSQFSSVSGRLYRKNIQYF. As DNA, the CDR3 is TGTGCCAGCAGCCAATTCTCCTCGGTTAGCGGGAGGCTGTACCGGAAAAACATTCAGTACTTC.

The chain recombines TRBV7-2 with TRBJ2-1; 9 bases match TRBD2. Trimming took 2 bases from V and 5 from J; bases not matched to a gene: 4. CDR1 and CDR2 (germline): SGHTA, FQGNSA. The CDR3 loop spans 15 amino acids. The CDR3 DNA follows: TGTGCCAGCAGCTTACCGACTAGCGGCCACAATGAGCAGTTCTTC. The encoded protein is CASSLPTSGHNEQFF.

This clonotype was seen once. The V and J genes are TRBV2 and TRBJ1-4; D is unclear. The CDR3 is 14 amino acids. From germline, CDR1 is SNHLY and CDR2 FYNNEI. V was trimmed by 4 bases and J by 8 bases, leaving 14 bases between them. The DNA for the CDR3 is TGTGCCAGCAGTGTCGGTAGGGTTAGCGAAAAACTGTTTTTT. The encoded protein is CASSVGRVSEKLFF.

This clonotype was seen just once. V usage is TRBV10-2 and J usage is TRBJ2-7; D gene ambiguous. With 4 bases removed from V and 0 bases from J, the gap between germline ends came to 4 bases. In germline, CDR1 is WSHSY, CDR2 SAAADI. There are 12 residues in the CDR3. CDR3 bases: TGCGCCAGCAGTGCCCCCTCCTACGAGCAGTACTTC. As protein: CASSAPSYEQYF.

The chain is built from TRBV28 and TRBJ2-2; 8 positions match TRBD2. V lost 4 bases to trimming and J lost 3 bases; unmatched junction nucleotides: 7. Looked up from germline, CDR1 is MDHEN and CDR2 is SYDVKM. The CDR3 totals 16 residues. Written as DNA, the CDR3 is TGTGCCAGCAGTTCCCCGACTAGCGAGGACACCGGGGAGCTGTTTTTT. It specifies CASSSPTSEDTGELFF.

The chain couples TRBV6-5 to TRBJ2-1; tentative D call: TRBD2 (6 bases). V shed 4 bases and J shed 6 bases, with 19 bases lying between them. The CDR3 has 16 residues. Looked up from germline, CDR1 is MNHEY and CDR2 is SVGAGI. For the CDR3, the DNA is TGTGCCAGCAGTTCCCCTGTGACTAGAAATTCCAATGAGCAGTTCTTC. Residues: CASSSPVTRNSNEQFF.

The J gene is TRBJ2-7, the V gene TRBV6-1, with a tentative D call TRBD1 (5 bases). Germline V gives CDR1 MNHNS, CDR2 SASEGT. This CDR3 is built from 12 residues. V was clipped by 6 bases and J by 3 bases, with 9 bases between them. The CDR3 bases are TGTGCCAGCAGGGACAACTACTACGAGCAGTACTTC. This gives the protein CASRDNYYEQYF.

V usage is TRBV20-1 and J usage is TRBJ2-5; D may be TRBD2 (6 bases). The CDR3 consists of 12 residues. The V gene lost 4 bases and the J gene lost 7 bases, with 13 bases spanning the gap. Per germline, CDR1 DFQATT and CDR2 SNEGSKA (reference sequence). The CDR3 bases are TGCAGTGCTACAACACGGGGAGGGACCCAGTACTTC. It codes for CSATTRGGTQYF.